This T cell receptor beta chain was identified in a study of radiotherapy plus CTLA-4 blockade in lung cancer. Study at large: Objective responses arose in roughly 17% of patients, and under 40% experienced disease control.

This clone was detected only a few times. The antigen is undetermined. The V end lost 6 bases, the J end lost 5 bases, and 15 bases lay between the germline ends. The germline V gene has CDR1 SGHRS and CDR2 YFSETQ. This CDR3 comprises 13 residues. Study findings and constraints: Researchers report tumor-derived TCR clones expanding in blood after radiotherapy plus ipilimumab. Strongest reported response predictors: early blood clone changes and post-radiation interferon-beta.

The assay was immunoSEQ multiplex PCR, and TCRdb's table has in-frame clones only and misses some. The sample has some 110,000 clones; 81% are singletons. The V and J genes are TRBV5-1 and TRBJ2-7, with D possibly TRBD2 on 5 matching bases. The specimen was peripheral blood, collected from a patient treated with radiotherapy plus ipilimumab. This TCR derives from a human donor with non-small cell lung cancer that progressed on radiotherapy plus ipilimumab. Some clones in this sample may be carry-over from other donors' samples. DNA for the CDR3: TGCGCCAGCATGGGAAACGAGGGCGACGAGCAGTACTTC. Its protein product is CASMGNEGDEQYF.